Presented here are 28 T cell receptor beta chains from one specimen sequenced in a study of T cells after posttransplantation cyclophosphamide. The repertoire was sequenced with immunoSEQ multiplex PCR; TCRdb's copy has only in-frame clones and lacks some. This sample shows 35,000 to 55,000 clones and no singletons; less than 2.5% rests with the ten largest. Input material: PBMCs. The receptor source for this set is a man aged 40-49 years in good health, CMV-negative, and a related stem cell transplant donor.

This clone came up many times. In DNA, the CDR3 is TGTGCCAGCAGCCAAGAATGGCGGCAAGAGACCCAGTACTTC. It translates to CASSQEWRQETQYF. The rearrangement uses TRBV4-2 and TRBJ2-5, with D unclear. Looked up from germline, CDR1 is LGHNA and CDR2 is YNFKEQ. V was pared by 0 bases and J by 2 bases, with 7 bases between. CDR3 length: 14 amino acids.

This chain joins TRBV28 and TRBJ2-1, with TRBD2 identical over 13 bases. Germline values: CDR1 MDHEN, CDR2 SYDVKM. The trim removed 5 bases at V and 0 bases at J, leaving 13 bases unmatched. The CDR3 covers 20 residues. This chain's CDR3 is CASSGTYGTSGVISYNEQFF. The CDR3 bases are TGTGCCAGCAGTGGGACCTACGGGACTAGCGGGGTAATCTCCTACAATGAGCAGTTCTTC.

This clone was counted ten times or more. The chain joins TRBV11-3 to TRBJ2-5; TRBD2 is a possible D gene (6 bases). The CDR3 totals 14 residues. V lost 2 bases to trimming and J lost 3 bases, with 10 bases between them. Germline V CDR1 and CDR2: SGHNT, YENEEA. The CDR3 coding sequence is TGTGCCAGCAGCTTACGAGCGGGTAAAGAGACCCAGTACTTC. This translates into CASSLRAGKETQYF.

This clone occurred many times. V and J are TRBV10-3 and TRBJ2-6; 9 bases line up with TRBD1. The germline CDR1 and CDR2 sequences are ENHRY and SYGVKD. The V gene end was trimmed by 7 bases and the J gene end by 1 base; junction bases not matched to a gene: 8. The CDR3 is 17 amino acids. CDR3 region: CAINPGQGGSGANVLTF. CDR3 nucleotides: TGTGCCATCAATCCGGGACAGGGAGGATCTGGGGCCAACGTCCTGACTTTC.

This clone has ten or more counts. This rearrangement joins TRBV5-7 to TRBJ2-4; D possibly corresponds to TRBD2 (5 bases). TRBV5-7 is an open reading frame, and its role is uncertain. This CDR3 is built from 16 residues. V was clipped by 0 bases and J by 2 bases, with 12 bases between them. CDR3 sequence reads: CASSLVWRIPKNIQYF. The CDR3 DNA follows: TGTGCCAGCAGCTTGGTGTGGAGGATTCCCAAAAACATTCAGTACTTC.

This clone was observed at least ten times. DNA for the CDR3: TGTGCCAGCAGCCAAGCTGAGGACAATCAGCCCCAGCATTTT. Protein product: CASSQAEDNQPQHF. V usage is TRBV6-5 and J usage is TRBJ1-5; D not resolved. The CDR3 runs 14 residues. V shed 6 bases and J shed 3 bases, with 12 bases lying between them. From germline, CDR1 is MNHEY and CDR2 SVGAGI.

This clone was recorded at least ten times. V is TRBV2 and J is TRBJ1-1; D is ambiguous. The germline V gene has CDR1 SNHLY and CDR2 FYNNEI. The CDR3 has 11 amino acids. V lost 4 bases and J lost 6, with 6 bases in between. CDR3 residues: CASSGRSEAFF. The CDR3 DNA reads as TGTGCCAGCAGTGGGAGATCTGAAGCTTTCTTT.

This clone showed up many times. The chain couples TRBV4-1 to TRBJ1-2, with D maybe TRBD1 (6 bases). V was clipped by 4 bases and J by 3 bases, with 12 bases between them. The length of the CDR3 is 14 residues. Germline-derived CDR1 and CDR2 are MGHRA and YSYEKL. CDR3 coding DNA: TGCGCCAGCAGCCGGGAGACAGGAGACTATGGCTACACCTTC. It yields the protein CASSRETGDYGYTF.

This clone was seen at least ten times. V and J are TRBV5-1 and TRBJ2-5; D uncertain. Germline V gene lookup returns CDR1 SGHRS and CDR2 YFSETQ. The CDR3 spans 13 residues. V dropped 5 bases and J dropped 2 bases, with 10 bases sitting between them. The CDR3 coding sequence is TGCGCCAGCAGTGGCCCAGTACAAGAGACCCAGTACTTC. Residues: CASSGPVQETQYF.

This clone was recorded a few times. The chain links TRBV2 to TRBJ2-3; 16 bases map to TRBD2. Germline trimming cut 3 bases from V and 2 bases from J; bases unmatched to any gene: 5. Germline CDR1 SNHLY, CDR2 FYNNEI. The CDR3 totals 18 residues. CDR3 region: CASSEEGLAGGITDTQYF. The CDR3 DNA sequence: TGTGCCAGCAGTGAGGAGGGACTAGCGGGGGGGATCACAGATACGCAGTATTTT. Drawing the rest from reference TRBV2 and TRBJ2-3, the complete variable domain is EPEVTQTPSHQVTQMGQEVILRCVPISNHLYFYWYRQILGQKVEFLVSFYNNEISEKSEIFDDQFSVERPDGSNFTLKIRSTKLEDSAMYFCASSEEGLAGGITDTQYFGPGTRLTVL.

This clone was detected ten times or more. The chain joins TRBV6-1 to TRBJ1-5; D might be TRBD1 (5 bases). The CDR3 is made up of 15 amino acids. V was pared by 5 bases and J by 0 bases, with 11 bases between. Per germline, CDR1 MNHNS and CDR2 SASEGT. The CDR3 reads CASSPTGNSNQPQHF. The CDR3 DNA sequence: TGTGCCAGCAGTCCAACAGGAAATAGCAATCAGCCCCAGCATTTT.

This clone was detected many times. CDR3 region: CASSEERGPPNEQFF. CDR3 DNA: TGTGCCAGCAGTGAAGAGAGGGGGCCCCCAAATGAGCAGTTCTTC. The gene calls are TRBV6-1 and TRBJ2-1; 7 bases match TRBD1. Germline CDR1 reads MNHNS; CDR2 reads SASEGT. The CDR3 sequence is 15 residues long. V trimming: 1 base; J trimming: 7 bases; junction bases outside the gene matches: 7.

This clone was picked up many times. The chain uses TRBV11-1 and TRBJ2-1; a weak D match, TRBD1 (5 bases). The CDR3 has 16 amino acids. CDR1 is SGHAT and CDR2 is FQDESV in the germline V gene (reference sequence). V was trimmed by 1 base and J by 6 bases, leaving 16 bases between them. The CDR3 here is CASSLEGYFDLNEQFF. CDR3 in DNA: TGTGCCAGCAGCTTAGAGGGGTACTTTGACCTCAATGAGCAGTTCTTC.

This clone has at least ten counts. The junction departs from germline at one end; a sequencing error may be responsible. V and J are TRBV7-7 and TRBJ2-1; the D gene is possibly TRBD2 (6 bases). Per the germline V gene, CDR1 is SSHAT and CDR2 is FNYEAQ (reference sequence). The CDR3 sequence is 15 residues long. CDR3 nucleotide sequence: TGTGCTAGCAGCTTCGGCGGGGCCAACGGGAATGAGCAGTTCTTC. It specifies CASSFGGANGNEQFF.

The table lists this clone with a few counts. V is TRBV9 and J is TRBJ2-7; a possible D gene is TRBD2 (7 bases). The CDR3 is 15 residues long. Trimming took off 1 base at V and 3 bases at J, with 14 bases between the two ends. Germline assignment: CDR1 SGDLS and CDR2 YYNGEE. The CDR3 DNA reads as TGTGCCAGCAGCGTATCACCGGGGGGCTTCTACGAGCAGTACTTC. Translated: CASSVSPGGFYEQYF. Filled out from reference TRBV9 and TRBJ2-7, the complete variable domain reads DSGVTQTPKHLITATGQRVTLRCSPRSGDLSVYWYQQSLDQGLQFLIQYYNGEERAKGNILERFSAQQFPDLHSELNLSSLELGDSALYFCASSVSPGGFYEQYFGPGTRLTVT.

In this sample, this clone turned up many times. This CDR3 reads CASSQGPLEAFF. CDR3 coding DNA: TGTGCCAGCAGCCAAGGTCCCCTCGAAGCTTTCTTT. This chain uses TRBV4-2 with TRBJ1-1, with D unclear. CDR3 size: 12 residues. The V gene lost 1 base and the J gene lost 8 bases, with 8 bases spanning the gap. Per germline, CDR1 LGHNA and CDR2 YNFKEQ.

In its sample, this clone was seen a few times. The sample contains more than one DNA sequence encoding this CDR3. V is TRBV11-2 and J is TRBJ2-3; D is ambiguous. Trimming left V 2 bases short and J 6 bases short, with 12 bases between. Germline V gives CDR1 SGHAT, CDR2 FQNNGV. This CDR3 is built from 14 residues. For the CDR3, the DNA is TGTGCCAGCAGCTTATGGCAGGTACGGGATACGCAGTATTTT. It encodes CASSLWQVRDTQYF.

There are many counts of this clone. The chain is built from TRBV2 and TRBJ1-1, with a weak D call TRBD1 (5 bases). CDR3 length: 11 amino acids. Trimming took off 8 bases at V and 5 bases at J, with 9 bases between the two ends. Germline V lookup: CDR1 SNHLY, CDR2 FYNNEI. CDR3 residues: CASQRGTEAFF. CDR3 sequence (DNA): TGTGCCAGCCAACGGGGGACTGAAGCTTTCTTT.

This clone was recorded at least ten times. The chain couples TRBV6-6 to TRBJ2-5; 7 nucleotides line up with TRBD1. Trimming cost V 5 bases and J 5 bases; bases outside gene matches: 11. CDR3 length equals 15 residues. The germline V gene encodes CDR1 MNHNY and CDR2 SVGAGI (reference sequence). The CDR3 DNA reads as TGTGCCAGCAGTATTGGGGTCAGGGGGATCGAGACCCAGTACTTC. Amino acid sequence: CASSIGVRGIETQYF.

Only a few counts were recorded for this clone. The chain uses TRBV29-1 and TRBJ2-7; possibly TRBD2 for D (5 bases). The CDR3 contains 13 residues. The V end was cut by 3 bases, the J end by 0 bases, with 9 bases between. Germline lookup yields CDR1 SQVTM and CDR2 ANQGSEA. The chain's CDR3 is CSVDGGPSYEQYF. For the CDR3, the DNA is TGCAGCGTTGACGGCGGGCCCTCCTACGAGCAGTACTTC.

J is TRBJ1-6 and V is TRBV5-6; possible D gene TRBD1, 5 bases. The CDR3 covers 18 residues. CDR1 and CDR2 (germline): SGHDT, YYEEEE. Trimming took 5 bases from V and 10 from J, leaving 28 bases between them. CDR3 nucleotide sequence: TGTGCCAGCAGTCCCCAGGGTGTTTGGGAAGCCGGGGGGTCACCCCTCCACTTT. Translated, it gives CASSPQGVWEAGGSPLHF.

The sample holds many counts of this clone. The chain employs TRBV4-3 and TRBJ2-7; tentative D call: TRBD2 (5 bases). The ends were cut back, 1 base at V and 9 bases at J, with 10 bases in the middle. Germline CDR1 is LGHNA and CDR2 is YSLEER. CDR3 size: 12 residues. CDR3 residues: CASSQGRAAQYV. CDR3 bases: TGCGCCAGCAGCCAAGGGCGGGCAGCGCAGTACGTC.

V gene TRBV25-1 combines with J gene TRBJ2-5, with 10 bases that match TRBD1. The J call may be in error: the DNA end matches TRBJ2-7 better. CDR1 MGHDK and CDR2 SYGVNS come from the germline V gene. CDR3 size: 15 residues. The CDR3 nucleotides are TGTGCCAGCAGACCCAGGACAGGGGGTCTTTACGAGCAGTACTTC. It is translated as CASRPRTGGLYEQYF.

This clone was counted only a few times. The chain joins TRBV7-9 to TRBJ1-6; TRBD1 matches 9 bases. This CDR3 region has 15 residues. With V trimmed by 5 bases and J by 9 bases, 8 bases remained unmatched. Germline V gene data show CDR1 as SEHNR and CDR2 as FQNEAQ (reference sequence). The CDR3 DNA sequence: TGTGCCAGCAGCCCGGACGGACAGGGGAGTTCACCCCTCCACTTT. It codes for CASSPDGQGSSPLHF.

This clone was counted ten times or more. This rearrangement joins TRBV6-1 to TRBJ2-1; D possibly corresponds to TRBD1 (6 bases). The CDR3 is 14 amino acids. Between the trimmed V and J ends, which lost 6 bases and 7 bases, there was a span of 16 bases. Germline CDR1 MNHNS, CDR2 SASEGT. The CDR3 protein is CASSRSQGSNEQFF. Written as DNA, the CDR3 is TGTGCCAGCAGCCGATCTCAGGGGTCGAATGAGCAGTTCTTC.

The table lists this clone with many counts. The rearrangement links TRBV7-2 to TRBJ2-3; D is perhaps TRBD2 (6 bases). Germline CDR1 reads SGHTA; CDR2 reads FQGNSA. The CDR3 loop spans 14 amino acids. V was pared by 6 bases and J by 0 bases, with 10 bases between. For the CDR3, the DNA is TGTGCCAGCAGGGACGGGGGTAGCACAGATACGCAGTATTTT. The encoded protein is CASRDGGSTDTQYF.

This clone was counted at least ten times. The chain couples TRBV6-5 to TRBJ2-2; D gene unclear. This CDR3 spans 12 amino acids. Germline V CDR1 and CDR2: MNHEY, SVGAGI. Deletions cut 6 bases from V and 3 bases from J, with 5 bases between. The CDR3 loop is CASSLDTGELFF. In DNA, the CDR3 is TGTGCCAGCAGCTTAGACACCGGGGAGCTGTTTTTT.

This clone has at least ten counts. The V and J genes are TRBV5-5 and TRBJ1-3; 8 positions agree with TRBD1. V trimming: 0 bases; J trimming: 9 bases; junction bases outside the gene matches: 11. CDR3 length: 16 residues. Germline assignment: CDR1 SGHKS and CDR2 YYEKEE (reference sequence). DNA for the CDR3: TGTGCCAGCAGCTTGGGGACAGGGCAAAGCTCCGGCACCATATATTTT. It is translated as CASSLGTGQSSGTIYF.